This TCR beta chain originates from a study of T cell responses to AZD1222 COVID-19 vaccine. Overall study results and limits: CD4 TCRs covered the whole spike, strongest at regions 160-218 and 743-854.

Assay: immunoSEQ multiplex PCR; the TCRdb copy retains only in-frame clones and omits some. The table lists 100,000 to 150,000 clones, around 89% of them singletons. This clone was recorded only once. Its antigen is not identified. The CDR3 has 15 residues. CDR1 and CDR2 (germline): SGHRS, YFSETQ. J gave up 7 bases and V 4 bases, and 12 bases lay outside the gene matches. The sequence derives from an adult in good health. The chain has TRBV5-1 and TRBJ1-2, with 8 bases fitting TRBD1. The sequencing used peripheral blood, collected on day 0 of MenACWY control vaccination. CDR3 sequence reads: CASSIRTGQGAGYTF. CDR3 sequence (DNA): TGCGCCAGCAGCATCCGGACCGGACAGGGAGCTGGCTACACCTTC.